One T cell receptor beta chain is described in this entry. Its antigen is currently unknown. Assay: immunoSEQ multiplex PCR; the TCRdb copy retains only in-frame clones and omits some. The sample carries about 75,000 clones, about nine tenths recorded once. This CDR3 is 18 amino acids long. The V end was cut by 1 base, the J end by 0 bases, with 13 bases between. The germline gives CDR1 SGHAT, CDR2 FQNNGV. The source of the sample is a study of T cell responses to AZD1222 COVID-19 vaccine. Findings and caveats of the study: Increases in Spike-specific TCR breadth and depth were seen after two AZD1222 doses.

This chain connects TRBV11-2 to TRBJ2-6; maybe TRBD1 (6 bases). This specimen consisted of peripheral blood, obtained 28 days after the second dose of the MenACWY control vaccine. The TCR was taken from an adult who received the MenACWY meningococcal vaccine as a control. The CDR3 nucleotides read TGTGCCAGCAGCTTAGGTGGCAGGGGAAGCTCTGGGGCCAACGTCCTGACTTTC. This gives the protein CASSLGGRGSSGANVLTF. Combining the CDR3 with reference TRBV11-2 and TRBJ2-6 gives the whole variable domain EAGVAQSPRYKIIEKRQSVAFWCNPISGHATLYWYQQILGQGPKLLIQFQNNGVVDDSQLPKDRFSAERLKGVDSTLKIQPAKLEDSAVYLCASSLGGRGSSGANVLTFGAGSRLTVL.